This is a list of T cell receptor beta chains from one sample in a study of beta chain features in type 1 diabetes. This table comes from immunoSEQ multiplex PCR, and its TCRdb copy is limited to in-frame clones, with some not included. The sample has 130,000 or so clones; about 9.2% are singletons. The sequenced sample was central memory CD4+ T cells from blood. Receptor source: a man younger than 35 in good health. Each CDR3 is given with its conserved first and last residue. The order of the fields is CDR3 length, V gene, CDR3 protein.

14,TRBV14,CASSAMDMNTEAFF
14,TRBV18,CASSPGTANQPQHF
15,TRBV5-4,CASSLGLASYNEQFF
17,TRBV7-2,CASSLTLTGQGSYGYTF
13,TRBV11-2,CASSSTGASGYTF
13,TRBV7-9,CASSPDWADTQYF
14,TRBV27,CASSSGQGNSPLHF
13,TRBV6-1,CASLWGQQETQYF
16,TRBV9,CASSFRAGTGADTQYF
14,TRBV2,CASETSGGTYEQYF
12,TRBV29-1,CSVFQGGGEQYF
14,TRBV11-2,CASTLGGVGNTIYF
14,TRBV2,CASSASRITDTQYF
16,TRBV7-9,CASSLLASGVRDTQYF
14,TRBV2,CASILAARAYEQYF
15,TRBV5-5,CASSLGGGVVTEAFF
17,TRBV7-6,CASSRRVAGGDTDTQYF
13,TRBV19,CASRGQANQPQHF
15,TRBV6-5,CASSRTRANTGELFF
13,TRBV5-5,CASSSAPGGGYTF
14,TRBV7-2,CASSFYGGANEQFF
15,TRBV7-2,CASSQQRGGSYEQYF
15,TRBV28,CASSSLSGGGNEQFF
12,TRBV6-5,CASRDLQEGYTF
14,TRBV19,CASLKQASTYGYTF
14,TRBV27,CASSFSGVTGELFF
14,TRBV28,CASLTGAGDQPQHF
13,TRBV10-1,CASSGTGSYEQYF
14,TRBV29-1,CSVDGTLTVTEAFF
15,TRBV5-1,CASSLAGSAQETQYF
12,TRBV29-1,CSVAQGEETQYF
13,TRBV2,CARRDRGPGGYTF
15,TRBV27,CASSDLAGGSYEQYF
14,TRBV7-3,CASSFTGVGETQYF
15,TRBV2,CASSESHSGANVLTF
14,TRBV2,CASSESLAGNEQFF
14,TRBV5-1,CASSLGEYTGELFF
15,TRBV28,CASSSPPGQAAGYTF
14,TRBV5-1,CASSSPSGGYEQYF
15,TRBV5-5,CASSSRGQSTDTQYF
16,TRBV7-9,CASSSPRTSGGAAFFF
13,TRBV19,CASSTNRETEAFF
18,TRBV7-2,CASSPWGLSTKSSYEQYF
15,TRBV7-2,CASSDPGMGGYEQYF
13,TRBV5-1,CASSLGGAETQYF
15,TRBV7-7,CASSLTSGKTDTQYF
16,TRBV5-1,CASSSDPGQYYTEQFF
16,TRBV9,CASSAPQGANGNTIYF
16,TRBV15,CATSSWTGSSYNEQFF
16,TRBV5-1,CASSPTTVSGANVLTF
17,TRBV30,CAWRGLQGARKNQPQHF
12,TRBV27,CASSPSRGGQFF